These T cell receptor beta chains were read from a single sample in a study of blood T cell repertoires in COVID-19. Profiled with immunoSEQ multiplex PCR; TCRdb holds only in-frame clones, not every one. Of 200,000 to 250,000 clones listed, roughly four fifths are singletons. The specimen was PBMCs or T cells enriched from blood (not recorded which). These TCRs come from a woman aged 60-75 years who had recovered from COVID-19. CDR3s include the opening cysteine and the closing phenylalanine or tryptophan. D genes are given only for firm matches. Clone size is shown for a subset of rows, as once, few, many or a class of expanded clone.

j_gene: TRBJ2-1
d_gene: -
abundance: -
v_gene: TRBV12-3/TRBV12-4
CDR3nt: TGTGCCAGCAGTTGGACAGTTCAAGAGCAGTTCTTC
CDR3aa: CASSWTVQEQFF

j_gene: TRBJ2-1
d_gene: TRBD2
abundance: -
v_gene: TRBV2
CDR3nt: TGTGCCAGCAGGGACGGGGGGGACTACAATGAGCAGTTCTTC
CDR3aa: CASRDGGDYNEQFF

j_gene: TRBJ1-1
d_gene: -
abundance: -
v_gene: TRBV5-6
CDR3nt: TGTGCCAGCAGCTTGAGTGGGGGGGTCACGAACACTGAAGCTTTCTTT
CDR3aa: CASSLSGGVTNTEAFF

j_gene: TRBJ1-1
d_gene: TRBD1
abundance: -
v_gene: TRBV6-5
CDR3nt: TGTGCCAGCAGCCGGGACAGCAAAGCTTTCTTT
CDR3aa: CASSRDSKAFF

j_gene: TRBJ2-1
d_gene: -
abundance: -
v_gene: TRBV7-9
CDR3nt: TGTGCCAGCAGCGCCAACCCACTTATCTACAATGAGCAGTTCTTC
CDR3aa: CASSANPLIYNEQFF

j_gene: TRBJ2-3
d_gene: -
abundance: -
v_gene: TRBV5-1
CDR3nt: TGCGCCAGCAGCCCCCAGGGGACGGATACGCAGTATTTT
CDR3aa: CASSPQGTDTQYF

j_gene: TRBJ1-2
d_gene: -
abundance: -
v_gene: TRBV4-1
CDR3nt: TGCGCCAGCAGCCAAGATCGGGCCTCGGGCAGAGTAGTACTAGGTGGCTACACCTTC
CDR3aa: CASSQDRASGRVVLGGYTF

j_gene: TRBJ2-1
d_gene: TRBD1
abundance: few
v_gene: TRBV27
CDR3nt: TGTGCCAGCAAGGGACAGGGGTACTACAATGAGCAGTTCTTC
CDR3aa: CASKGQGYYNEQFF

j_gene: TRBJ1-5
d_gene: -
abundance: -
v_gene: TRBV2
CDR3nt: TGTGCCAGCAGTGTAATAGGCAATCAGCCCCAGCATTTT
CDR3aa: CASSVIGNQPQHF

j_gene: TRBJ2-3
d_gene: -
abundance: -
v_gene: TRBV7-9
CDR3nt: TGTGCCAGCAGCCCCTCGGGAGCCCGTAGCACAGATACGCAGTATTTT
CDR3aa: CASSPSGARSTDTQYF

j_gene: TRBJ1-6
d_gene: TRBD1
abundance: -
v_gene: TRBV24-1
CDR3nt: TGTGCCACCAGTGACCCGACAGGGGGTAATTCACCCCTCCACTTT
CDR3aa: CATSDPTGGNSPLHF

j_gene: TRBJ2-1
d_gene: -
abundance: -
v_gene: TRBV4-1
CDR3nt: TGCGCCAGCAGCCAAGAAATTGGCGGTAGTCCCAATGAGCAGTTCTTC
CDR3aa: CASSQEIGGSPNEQFF

j_gene: TRBJ2-3
d_gene: TRBD1
abundance: -
v_gene: TRBV5-5
CDR3nt: TGTGCCAGCAGCGGAGACAGGGCTGTTGCGCAGTATTTT
CDR3aa: CASSGDRAVAQYF

j_gene: TRBJ2-7
d_gene: -
abundance: -
v_gene: TRBV4-1
CDR3nt: TGCGCCAGCAGCCAAGATCACTACTACGAGCAGTACTTC
CDR3aa: CASSQDHYYEQYF

j_gene: TRBJ2-7
d_gene: -
abundance: -
v_gene: TRBV27
CDR3nt: TGTGCCAGCAGGTTTAATGCAGGCCCCTACGAGCAGTACTTC
CDR3aa: CASRFNAGPYEQYF

j_gene: TRBJ1-1
d_gene: -
abundance: -
v_gene: TRBV19
CDR3nt: TGTGCCAGTAATCGCGGGCGGCGGGAGACTGAAGCTTTCTTT
CDR3aa: CASNRGRRETEAFF

j_gene: TRBJ2-1
d_gene: TRBD2
abundance: -
v_gene: TRBV12-3/TRBV12-4
CDR3nt: TGTGCCAGCAGGGAGCGGGGGGACAATGAGCAGTTCTTC
CDR3aa: CASRERGDNEQFF

j_gene: TRBJ1-5
d_gene: -
abundance: -
v_gene: TRBV12-3/TRBV12-4
CDR3nt: TGTGCCAGCACCTTCACCCCACCGGGAGCCCAGCATTTT
CDR3aa: CASTFTPPGAQHF

j_gene: TRBJ1-5
d_gene: -
abundance: -
v_gene: TRBV6-5
CDR3nt: TGTGCCAGCAGGCGCAGGGGTGGTCAGCCCCAGCATTTT
CDR3aa: CASRRRGGQPQHF

j_gene: TRBJ2-7
d_gene: TRBD2
abundance: -
v_gene: TRBV4-2
CDR3nt: TGTGCCAGCAGCCAGACTAGCGGAGGTTCCTACGAGCAGTACTTC
CDR3aa: CASSQTSGGSYEQYF

j_gene: TRBJ2-1
d_gene: TRBD2
abundance: -
v_gene: TRBV11-3
CDR3nt: TGTGCCAGCAGCTTAGGAACTAGCGGGGTTTACAATGAGCAGTTCTTC
CDR3aa: CASSLGTSGVYNEQFF

j_gene: TRBJ2-2
d_gene: TRBD2
abundance: -
v_gene: TRBV7-7
CDR3nt: TGTGCCAGCAGCCCCGTGTCGGGACTAGCGGGGCGCTACGGGGAGCTGTTTTTT
CDR3aa: CASSPVSGLAGRYGELFF

j_gene: TRBJ2-5
d_gene: -
abundance: -
v_gene: TRBV7-9
CDR3nt: TGTGCCAGCAGGGGTAGCGGCCAAGAGACCCAGTACTTC
CDR3aa: CASRGSGQETQYF

j_gene: TRBJ2-7
d_gene: TRBD1
abundance: -
v_gene: TRBV18
CDR3nt: TGTGCCAGCTCACCAGAGGACAGGGCCTACTACGAGCAGTACTTC
CDR3aa: CASSPEDRAYYEQYF

j_gene: TRBJ1-1
d_gene: -
abundance: once
v_gene: TRBV19
CDR3nt: TGTGCCAGTAGTATAGTGTCAGGGTGGGAGAACACTGAAGCTTTCTTT
CDR3aa: CASSIVSGWENTEAFF

j_gene: TRBJ2-3
d_gene: -
abundance: -
v_gene: TRBV11-3
CDR3nt: TGTGCCAGCAGTCCAATGGGGGCAGGGACGCAGTATTTT
CDR3aa: CASSPMGAGTQYF

j_gene: TRBJ2-1
d_gene: -
abundance: -
v_gene: TRBV12-3/TRBV12-4
CDR3nt: TGTGCCAGCAGTTCCCTCCACAATGAGCAGTTCTTC
CDR3aa: CASSSLHNEQFF

j_gene: TRBJ2-3
d_gene: TRBD1
abundance: -
v_gene: TRBV19
CDR3nt: TGTGCCAGTAGTATCACGTGGACAGGTCCCGATACGCAGTATTTT
CDR3aa: CASSITWTGPDTQYF

j_gene: TRBJ1-5
d_gene: TRBD1
abundance: few
v_gene: TRBV6-5
CDR3nt: TGTGCCAGCTGTACAGGGGTGGCTAGCAATCAGCCCCAGCATTTT
CDR3aa: CASCTGVASNQPQHF

j_gene: TRBJ1-6
d_gene: TRBD1
abundance: -
v_gene: TRBV7-8
CDR3nt: TGTGCCAGCAGCGCAGAGGACAGGGATAATTCACCCCTCCACTTT
CDR3aa: CASSAEDRDNSPLHF

j_gene: TRBJ1-3
d_gene: -
abundance: -
v_gene: TRBV10-1
CDR3nt: TGCGCCAGCAGTGAGTCGCGGAGCTCTGGAAACACCATATATTTT
CDR3aa: CASSESRSSGNTIYF

j_gene: TRBJ2-1
d_gene: -
abundance: -
v_gene: TRBV12-3/TRBV12-4
CDR3nt: TGTGCCAGCACCGATGCTAGGTACAATGAGCAGTTCTTC
CDR3aa: CASTDARYNEQFF

j_gene: TRBJ1-5
d_gene: -
abundance: -
v_gene: TRBV6-2/TRBV6-3
CDR3nt: TGTGCCAGCAGTTACGGAGGCGGGATACACAATCAGCCCCAGCATTTT
CDR3aa: CASSYGGGIHNQPQHF

j_gene: TRBJ1-6
d_gene: -
abundance: -
v_gene: TRBV19
CDR3nt: TGTGCCAGTAGTATATATTCCAGGGATAATTCACCCCTCCACTTT
CDR3aa: CASSIYSRDNSPLHF

j_gene: TRBJ2-2
d_gene: TRBD1
abundance: -
v_gene: TRBV11-3
CDR3nt: TGTGCCAGCACCCCGGGACAGGGGTTCACCGGGGAGCTGTTTTTT
CDR3aa: CASTPGQGFTGELFF

j_gene: TRBJ2-3
d_gene: TRBD1
abundance: once
v_gene: TRBV27
CDR3nt: TGTGCCAGCAGTCTTGACAGGGACACAGATACGCAGTATTTT
CDR3aa: CASSLDRDTDTQYF

j_gene: TRBJ1-6
d_gene: -
abundance: -
v_gene: TRBV10-3
CDR3nt: TGTGCCAGCCGAGGATTGGCCAACTCACCCCTCCACTTT
CDR3aa: CASRGLANSPLHF

j_gene: TRBJ1-5
d_gene: -
abundance: -
v_gene: TRBV19
CDR3nt: TGTGCCAGTAGTATAGGGCAGGCGGGGACCCCCCCCCAGCATTTT
CDR3aa: CASSIGQAGTPPQHF

j_gene: TRBJ2-3
d_gene: -
abundance: -
v_gene: TRBV6-2/TRBV6-3
CDR3nt: TGTGCCAGCAGTTACGCGGACACAGATACGCAGTATTTT
CDR3aa: CASSYADTDTQYF

j_gene: TRBJ2-7
d_gene: -
abundance: -
v_gene: TRBV3-1/TRBV3-2
CDR3nt: TGTGCCAGCAGCCAATCTCTCCGTCGTTACGAGCAGTACTTC
CDR3aa: CASSQSLRRYEQYF

j_gene: TRBJ2-7
d_gene: TRBD1
abundance: -
v_gene: TRBV18
CDR3nt: TGTGCCAGCTCACCATACCCGGGACAGGGGCAAAGCGCGGGCCGACCTCAGTACTTC
CDR3aa: CASSPYPGQGQSAGRPQYF

j_gene: TRBJ1-1
d_gene: TRBD1
abundance: -
v_gene: TRBV19
CDR3nt: TGTGCCAGTAAACGGGACAGAGTTATGAACACTGAAGCTTTCTTT
CDR3aa: CASKRDRVMNTEAFF

j_gene: TRBJ1-4
d_gene: TRBD1
abundance: once
v_gene: TRBV19
CDR3nt: TGTGCCAGTAGCCCCGCGGACAGGGGGGGTGAAAAACTGTTTTTT
CDR3aa: CASSPADRGGEKLFF

j_gene: TRBJ2-2
d_gene: TRBD2
abundance: -
v_gene: TRBV11-3
CDR3nt: TGTGCCAGCAGCCCTCAAGCGGGAGGGAACACCGGGGAGCTGTTTTTT
CDR3aa: CASSPQAGGNTGELFF

j_gene: TRBJ1-3
d_gene: -
abundance: -
v_gene: TRBV3-1/TRBV3-2
CDR3nt: TGTGCCAGCAGCCCAGACGACATTCCAGTCGGAAACACCATATATTTT
CDR3aa: CASSPDDIPVGNTIYF

j_gene: TRBJ2-1
d_gene: -
abundance: -
v_gene: TRBV4-2
CDR3nt: TGTGCCAGCGGCGGACGAGACAGAGACAATGAGCAGTTCTTC
CDR3aa: CASGGRDRDNEQFF

j_gene: TRBJ1-6
d_gene: TRBD1
abundance: -
v_gene: TRBV2
CDR3nt: TGTGCCAGCGGAATCCTTAGGGGGCGCAACTCCTATAATTCACCCCTCCACTTT
CDR3aa: CASGILRGRNSYNSPLHF

j_gene: TRBJ1-6
d_gene: -
abundance: -
v_gene: TRBV12-5
CDR3nt: TGTGCTAGTGGTTTGGGTAACCCCGGGTCACCCCTCCACTTT
CDR3aa: CASGLGNPGSPLHF

j_gene: TRBJ1-1
d_gene: TRBD1
abundance: -
v_gene: TRBV9
CDR3nt: TGTGCCAGCAGCGTAGGGACAGGGGGCCCCAGAGGCACTGAAGCTTTCTTT
CDR3aa: CASSVGTGGPRGTEAFF

j_gene: TRBJ2-7
d_gene: -
abundance: -
v_gene: TRBV4-1
CDR3nt: TGCGCCAGCAGCCTGACTGGTACCTCAGCCTACGAGCAGTACTTC
CDR3aa: CASSLTGTSAYEQYF

j_gene: TRBJ1-3
d_gene: TRBD1
abundance: -
v_gene: TRBV5-1
CDR3nt: TGCGCCAGCAGCAATACAGGGGCGGGAAACACCATATATTTT
CDR3aa: CASSNTGAGNTIYF

j_gene: TRBJ1-5
d_gene: TRBD1
abundance: once
v_gene: TRBV7-2
CDR3nt: TGTGCCAGCAGCTTAGCGGGGACAGGGGGAGGACTGCAGCCCCAGCATTTT
CDR3aa: CASSLAGTGGGLQPQHF

j_gene: TRBJ1-6
d_gene: -
abundance: -
v_gene: TRBV7-2
CDR3nt: TGTGCCAGCAGCCGTTTGGGAGGGGGGAATAATTCACCCCTCCACTTT
CDR3aa: CASSRLGGGNNSPLHF

j_gene: TRBJ2-1
d_gene: -
abundance: -
v_gene: TRBV2
CDR3nt: TGTGCCAGCAGTGTGCCCGGGACAACGAGCTCCTACAATGAGCAGTTCTTC
CDR3aa: CASSVPGTTSSYNEQFF

j_gene: TRBJ1-6
d_gene: TRBD1
abundance: once
v_gene: TRBV6-5
CDR3nt: TGTGCCAGCAGTTCCGCGGACAGGGTTAATTCACCCCTCCACTTT
CDR3aa: CASSSADRVNSPLHF

j_gene: TRBJ2-5
d_gene: TRBD2
abundance: -
v_gene: TRBV7-6
CDR3nt: TGTGCCAGCAGCCCAAGGACTAGCGGGAACCAAGAGACCCAGTACTTC
CDR3aa: CASSPRTSGNQETQYF

j_gene: TRBJ2-7
d_gene: TRBD1
abundance: -
v_gene: TRBV6-5
CDR3nt: TGTGCCAGCACCGGGACAGTCTACGAGCAGTACTTC
CDR3aa: CASTGTVYEQYF

j_gene: TRBJ1-2
d_gene: -
abundance: -
v_gene: TRBV5-6
CDR3nt: TGTGCCAGCAGCTTGGGGCAGAGAGGGGGCTACACCTTC
CDR3aa: CASSLGQRGGYTF